A single sample gave rise to the 5 T cell receptor beta chains below, sequenced in a study of blood T cell repertoires in COVID-19. The data were produced by immunoSEQ multiplex PCR, yet TCRdb's version contains in-frame clones alone and is incomplete. The sample lists roughly 300,000 clones, approximately 85% seen once, with just over 7% in the top ten. Specimen: peripheral blood. The receptors were gathered from a human donor in a cohort sampled during active COVID-19.

The chain combines TRBV13 with TRBJ2-1; D ambiguous. Germline V gene sequence: CDR1 PRHDT, CDR2 FYEKMQ (reference sequence). There are 16 residues in the CDR3. Trimming shortened V by 1 base and J by 0 bases, and 10 bases separated the two germline ends. CDR3 in DNA: TGTGCCAGCAGCTTAGTTCGTGGAGACTCCTACAATGAGCAGTTCTTC. Translation: CASSLVRGDSYNEQFF.

This clone was detected a few times. This sequence joins TRBV11-3 and TRBJ2-7; maybe TRBD2 (6 bases). Between the trimmed V and J ends, which lost 3 bases and 5 bases, there was a span of 11 bases. The germline V gene has CDR1 SGHNT and CDR2 YENEEA. The CDR3 length is 13 residues. CDR3 in DNA: TGTGCCAGCAGCTTGGGGACTCTCAACGAGCAGTACTTC. Its protein is CASSLGTLNEQYF.

The V and J genes are TRBV30 and TRBJ1-2, with 8 bases identical to TRBD1. There are 13 residues in the CDR3. Germline V gene data show CDR1 as GTSNPN and CDR2 as SVGIG (reference sequence). The J segment lost 5 bases and the V segment lost 4 bases, leaving 6 bases of the junction unmatched. The DNA of the CDR3 is TGTGCCTGGACCGGACAGGGAATTTATGGCTACACCTTC. The encoded protein is CAWTGQGIYGYTF.

This chain links TRBV7-9 with TRBJ1-2; D remains ambiguous. Looked up from germline, CDR1 is SEHNR and CDR2 is FQNEAQ (reference sequence). V was trimmed by 0 bases and J by 8 bases, leaving 10 bases between them. The CDR3 is 13 amino acids. CDR3 region: CASSLALRGGYTF. Here the CDR3 DNA reads TGTGCCAGCAGCTTAGCGCTCCGAGGGGGCTACACCTTC.

The chain has TRBV3-1 (or the pseudogene TRBV3-2) and TRBJ1-2; TRBD1 matches at 10 bases. This CDR3 region has 14 residues. Losses at the gene ends were 4 bases for V and 1 base for J; bases not matched to a gene: 0. CDR1 is LGHDT and CDR2 is YNNKEL in the germline V gene (reference sequence). The chain's CDR3 is CASSRDRGNYGYTF. The CDR3 region has the DNA TGTGCCAGCAGCCGGGACAGGGGTAACTATGGCTACACCTTC.